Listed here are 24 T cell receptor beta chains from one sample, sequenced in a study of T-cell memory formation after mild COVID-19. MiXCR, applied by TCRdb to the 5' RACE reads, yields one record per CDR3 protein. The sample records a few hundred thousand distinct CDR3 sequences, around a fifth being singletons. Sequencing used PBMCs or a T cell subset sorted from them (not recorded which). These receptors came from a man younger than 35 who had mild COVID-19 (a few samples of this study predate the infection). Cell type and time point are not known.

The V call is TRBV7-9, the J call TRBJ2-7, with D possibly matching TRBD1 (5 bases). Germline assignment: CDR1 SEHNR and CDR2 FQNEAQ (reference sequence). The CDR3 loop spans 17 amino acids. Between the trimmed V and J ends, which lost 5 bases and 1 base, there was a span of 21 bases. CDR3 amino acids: CASSHEWGEHPSYEQYF. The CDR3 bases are TGTGCCAGCAGCCATGAGTGGGGCGAGCACCCATCCTACGAGCAGTACTTC.

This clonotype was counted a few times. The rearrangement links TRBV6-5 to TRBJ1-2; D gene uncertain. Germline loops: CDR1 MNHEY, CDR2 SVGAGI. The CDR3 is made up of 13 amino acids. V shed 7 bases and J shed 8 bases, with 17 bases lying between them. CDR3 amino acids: CASTDLRARGYTF. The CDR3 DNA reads TGTGCCAGCACCGACCTCCGGGCGCGCGGCTACACCTTC.

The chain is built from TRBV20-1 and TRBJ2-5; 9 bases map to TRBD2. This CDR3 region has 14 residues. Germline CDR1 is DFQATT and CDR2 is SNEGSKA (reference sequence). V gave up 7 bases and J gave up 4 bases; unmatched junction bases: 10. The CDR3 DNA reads TGCAGTGTCCTTAGCGGGGGTAACGGAGAGACCCAGTACTTC. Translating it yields CSVLSGGNGETQYF.

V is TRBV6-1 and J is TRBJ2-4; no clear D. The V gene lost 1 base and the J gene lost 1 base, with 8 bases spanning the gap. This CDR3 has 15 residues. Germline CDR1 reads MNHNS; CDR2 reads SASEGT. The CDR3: CASSEGWNAKNIQYF. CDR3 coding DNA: TGTGCCAGCAGTGAAGGGTGGAACGCCAAAAACATTCAGTACTTC.

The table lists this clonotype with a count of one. The CDR3, as DNA: TGTGCCAGCAGTTTCGACGGACACGAGCAGTACGTC. As protein: CASSFDGHEQYV. V usage is TRBV28 and J usage is TRBJ2-7; no definite D call. The ends were cut back, 3 bases at V and 5 bases at J, with 8 bases in the middle. Germline loops: CDR1 MDHEN, CDR2 SYDVKM. The CDR3 totals 12 residues.

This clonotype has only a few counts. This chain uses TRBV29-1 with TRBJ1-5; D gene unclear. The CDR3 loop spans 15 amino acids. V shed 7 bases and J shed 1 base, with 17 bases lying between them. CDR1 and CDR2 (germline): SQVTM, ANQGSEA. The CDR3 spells CSASAGGGSNQPQHF. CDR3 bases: TGCAGCGCATCCGCGGGAGGAGGAAGCAATCAGCCCCAGCATTTT.

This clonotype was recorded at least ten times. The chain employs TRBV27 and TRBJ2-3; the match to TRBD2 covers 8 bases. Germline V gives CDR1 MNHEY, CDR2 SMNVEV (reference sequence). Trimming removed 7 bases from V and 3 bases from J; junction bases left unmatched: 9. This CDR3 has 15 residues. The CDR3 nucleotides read TGTGCCAGCACCGGGGGGGGCCGGGGGACAGATACGCAGTATTTT. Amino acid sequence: CASTGGGRGTDTQYF.

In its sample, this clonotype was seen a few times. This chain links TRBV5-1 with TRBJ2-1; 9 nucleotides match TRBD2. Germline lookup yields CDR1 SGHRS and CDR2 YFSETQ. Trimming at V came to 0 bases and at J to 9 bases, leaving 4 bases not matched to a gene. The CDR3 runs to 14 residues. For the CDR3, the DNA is TGCGCCAGCAGCTTGGGCGGGGGGGAGCTTGAGCAGTTCTTC. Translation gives CASSLGGGELEQFF.

The CDR3 nucleotides read TGTGCCAGCAGCTTCCCCGGGGACAGGGAAATTAGTCAGCCCCAGCATTTT. Translation: CASSFPGDREISQPQHF. This chain uses TRBV11-3 with TRBJ1-5, with 9 nucleotides matching TRBD1. Germline CDR1 reads SGHNT; CDR2 reads YENEEA. CDR3 length equals 17 residues. Unmatched junction bases numbered 12, after V lost 3 bases and J lost 6 bases.

The CDR3 DNA follows: TGTGCCAGCCCGCCCCCAATCCTGGGGTCAGATACGCAGTATTTT. This encodes CASPPPILGSDTQYF. V usage is TRBV18 and J usage is TRBJ2-3; D remains ambiguous. Trimming stripped 8 bases from V and 4 bases from J, with 19 bases between. Germline assignment: CDR1 KGHSH and CDR2 LQKENI. The CDR3 totals 15 residues.

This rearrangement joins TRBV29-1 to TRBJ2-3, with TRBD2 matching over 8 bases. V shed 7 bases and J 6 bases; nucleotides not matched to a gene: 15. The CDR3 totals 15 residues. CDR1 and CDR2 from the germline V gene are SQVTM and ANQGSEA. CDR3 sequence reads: CSAFAGVGLVDTQYF. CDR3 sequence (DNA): TGCAGCGCTTTCGCCGGGGTGGGACTAGTGGATACGCAGTATTTT.

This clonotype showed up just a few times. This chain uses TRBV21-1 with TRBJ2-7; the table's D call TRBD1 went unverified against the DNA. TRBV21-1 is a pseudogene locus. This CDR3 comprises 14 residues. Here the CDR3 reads CASSKVGGTSEQYV. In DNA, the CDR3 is TGTGCCAGCAGCAAAGTCGGGGGAACCAGCGAGCAGTACGTC.

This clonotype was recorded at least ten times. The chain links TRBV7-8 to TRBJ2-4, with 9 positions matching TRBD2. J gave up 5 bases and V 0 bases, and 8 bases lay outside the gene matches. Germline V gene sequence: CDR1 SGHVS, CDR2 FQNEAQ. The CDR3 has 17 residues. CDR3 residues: CASSLALYAGGENIQYF. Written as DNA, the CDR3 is TGTGCCAGCAGCTTAGCTCTGTATGCGGGGGGGGAAAACATTCAGTACTTC.

The CDR3 loop is CASSRLTGNTEAFF. Written as DNA, the CDR3 is TGCGCCAGCAGCCGCCTTACAGGGAACACTGAAGCTTTCTTT. The rearrangement uses TRBV5-1 and TRBJ1-1; D may be TRBD1 (5 bases). From germline, CDR1 is SGHRS and CDR2 YFSETQ. This CDR3 has 14 amino acids. The V end lost 4 bases, the J end lost 1 base, and 11 bases lay between the germline ends. Drawing the rest from reference TRBV5-1 and TRBJ1-1, the complete variable domain is KAGVTQTPRYLIKTRGQQVTLSCSPISGHRSVSWYQQTPGQGLQFLFEYFSETQRNKGNFPGRFSGRQFSNSRSEMNVSTLELGDSALYLCASSRLTGNTEAFFGQGTRLTVV.

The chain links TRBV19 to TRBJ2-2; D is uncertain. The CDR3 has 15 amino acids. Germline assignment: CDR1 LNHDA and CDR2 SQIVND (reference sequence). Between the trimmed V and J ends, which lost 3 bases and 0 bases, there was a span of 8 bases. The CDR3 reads CASSIELANTGELFF. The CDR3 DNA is TGTGCCAGTAGTATCGAACTCGCGAACACCGGGGAGCTGTTTTTT.

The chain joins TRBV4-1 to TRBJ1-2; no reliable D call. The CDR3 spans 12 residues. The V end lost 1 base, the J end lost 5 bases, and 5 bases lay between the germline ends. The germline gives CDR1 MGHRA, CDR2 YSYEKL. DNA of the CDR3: TGCGCCAGCAGCCAAGGCCCTTATGGCTACACCTTC. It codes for CASSQGPYGYTF.

The CDR3 DNA reads as TGTGCCAGCAGCTTTGGACTAGCGGCGGCCTATACGCAGTATTTT. This translates into CASSFGLAAAYTQYF. V gene TRBV14 combines with J gene TRBJ2-3; TRBD2 matches 10 bases. V shed 5 bases and J 7 bases; nucleotides not matched to a gene: 9. There are 15 residues in the CDR3. The germline V gene encodes CDR1 SGHDN and CDR2 FVKESK.

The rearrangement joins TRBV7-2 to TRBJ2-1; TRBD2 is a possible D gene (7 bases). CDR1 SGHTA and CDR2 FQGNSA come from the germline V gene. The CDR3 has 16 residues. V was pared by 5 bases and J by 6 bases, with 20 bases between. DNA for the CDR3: TGTGCCAGCAGCCCCCGGGGGGCCCCGATCTCCAATGAGCAGTTCTTC. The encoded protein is CASSPRGAPISNEQFF.

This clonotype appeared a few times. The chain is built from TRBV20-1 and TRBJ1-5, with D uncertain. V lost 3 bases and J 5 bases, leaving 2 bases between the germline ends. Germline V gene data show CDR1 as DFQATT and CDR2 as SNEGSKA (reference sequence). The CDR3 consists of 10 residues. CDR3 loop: CSASHQPQHF. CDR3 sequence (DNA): TGCAGTGCTAGTCATCAGCCCCAGCATTTT.

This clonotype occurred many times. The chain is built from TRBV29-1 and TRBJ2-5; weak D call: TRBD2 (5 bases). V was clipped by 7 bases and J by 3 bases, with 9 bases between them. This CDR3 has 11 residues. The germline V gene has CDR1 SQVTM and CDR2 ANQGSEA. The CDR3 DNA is TGCAGCGCCAGGAGGAAAGAGACCCAGTACTTC. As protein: CSARRKETQYF. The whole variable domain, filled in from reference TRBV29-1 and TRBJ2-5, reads SAVISQKPSRDICQRGTSLTIQCQVDSQVTMMFWYRQQPGQSLTLIATANQGSEATYESGFVIDKFPISRPNLTFSTLTVSNMSPEDSSIYLCSARRKETQYFGPGTRLLVL.

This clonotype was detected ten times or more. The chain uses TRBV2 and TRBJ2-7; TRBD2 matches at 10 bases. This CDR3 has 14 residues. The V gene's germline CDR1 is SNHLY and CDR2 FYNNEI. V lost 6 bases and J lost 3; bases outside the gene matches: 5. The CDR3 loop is CASRASSGGYEQYF. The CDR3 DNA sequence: TGTGCCAGCAGGGCTTCTAGCGGGGGCTACGAGCAGTACTTC.

The CDR3 DNA sequence: TGTGCCAGCAGCTTACCCCCGGGACACCCCTCCTACGAGCAGTACTTC. Translating it yields CASSLPPGHPSYEQYF. The chain couples TRBV7-9 to TRBJ2-7, with D tentatively TRBD1 (6 bases). Germline V gene lookup returns CDR1 SEHNR and CDR2 FQNEAQ (reference sequence). The ends were cut back, 2 bases at V and 0 bases at J, with 14 bases in the middle. The CDR3 sequence is 16 residues long.

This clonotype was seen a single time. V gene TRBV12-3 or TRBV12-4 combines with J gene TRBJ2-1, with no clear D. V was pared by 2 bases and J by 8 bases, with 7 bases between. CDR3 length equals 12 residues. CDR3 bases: TGTGCCAGCAGTTTATCCACGGATGAGCAGTTCTTC. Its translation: CASSLSTDEQFF.

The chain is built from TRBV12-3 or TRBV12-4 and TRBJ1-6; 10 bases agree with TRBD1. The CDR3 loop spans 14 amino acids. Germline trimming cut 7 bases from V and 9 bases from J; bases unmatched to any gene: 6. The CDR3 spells CASTPGQGFSPLHF. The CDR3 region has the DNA TGTGCCAGCACCCCGGGACAGGGGTTTTCACCCCTCCACTTT.